This TCR beta chain was sequenced for a study of T cell repertoires in cytomegalovirus infection. TCRdb passed the reads through MiXCR, listing each CDR3 protein once. The top ten hold over 13% of the sample, which has 200,000 to 300,000 distinct CDR3 sequences, 9.1% seen once. Germline CDR1 reads DFQATT; CDR2 reads SNEGSKA (reference sequence). Deletions cut 4 bases from V and 5 bases from J, with 5 bases between. The CDR3 totals 10 residues. Study-wide results and limits: Clonotype analysis showed dominance of the ex vivo response by HLA-C-restricted CMV-specific TCR beta clonotypes.

This clonotype has ten or more counts. The target antigen is unknown. V gene TRBV20-1 combines with J gene TRBJ2-5; D unresolved. Material for sequencing was PBMCs. This TCR came from a human donor in good health (CMV status not recorded). Some clones in this sample may be carry-over from other donors' samples. The CDR3 reads CSATDETQYF. The DNA of the CDR3 is TGCAGTGCTACTGACGAGACCCAGTACTTC.